This T cell receptor (beta chain) was obtained from a study of neurological immune-mediated disorders (dated by TCRdb to the late 2010s). A note on the overall study: Peripheral blood TCR-beta repertoires from patients with HTLV-I-associated myelopathy (HAM/TSP), patients with multiple sclerosis, and healthy controls were compared in the study using UMI-based sequencing. Longitudinal samples, technical triplicates and paired sorted CD4+ and CD8+ T-cell subsets, alongside PBMC samples, were included among the approximately 99 TCR-beta libraries. Longitudinal HAM/TSP donors and healthy donors each had 3 time-points at intervals of about 3-45 months. The cohort comprised about 70 subjects: roughly 15 HAM/TSP patients, around 34 multiple sclerosis patients and around 20 healthy controls.

In its sample, this clonotype was seen many times. Its antigen remains undetermined. The input lacks base qualities; no much larger clone sits a single base away. cDNA was synthesized by template-switch 5'RACE using a primer carrying a 10-nucleotide random unique molecular identifier by which each TCR transcript was tagged. Every sequencing run covered 15-18 subjects and yielded more than 160 million TCR-beta sequences. The RNeasy kit was used to extract total RNA. The KAPA Real-time Library Amplification kit was used to amplify TCR-beta VDJ regions with primers for the TCR constant region and the 5'RACE anchor. A first PCR added sample indexes and Illumina adaptors, and a second PCR then raised library yield. The roughly 650 bp TCR product was size-selected on a 2% E-gel SizeSelection system after Ampure bead purification. Before pooling, library quality was assessed on a Bioanalyzer, concentration was determined with Qubit, and library quantification was performed with the Kapa Library Quantification kit. An Illumina HiSeq 2500 was used to sequence the libraries paired-end at 2 x 150 bp. To increase sequence diversity, roughly 24-31% phiX was spiked into each library pool. In the authors' own workflow: Quality-filtered reads were processed with the UMI-based MiGEC pipeline, which removed over 75% of raw TCR sequences during error correction. VDJ genes were aligned to IMGT germline references, and each clonotype was defined by a unique CDR3 amino acid sequence together with V-J genes. VDJtools evaluated clonal expansion, Shannon diversity and CDR3 relatedness (CalcPairwiseDistances, ClusterSamples); CLCbio workbench built phylogenetic trees. Expanded clones were defined as having at least 8 unique UMIs, based on coefficient-of-variation modelling across technical triplicates. TCRdb ran its own pipeline on the public reads, namely fastp trimming at Q25 and MiXCR clone calling, and kept in-frame beta chains. Identical CDR3 protein sequences are pooled into one entry, listed with their most common genes and DNA. TCRdb's processing, not the authors', yielded these V and J calls. Here the sample has roughly 49,000 distinct CDR3 sequences; over 9.5% occur a single time. Together, the top ten hold around 9% of the sample.

According to the germline V gene (reference sequence), CDR1 reads DFQATT and CDR2 reads SNEGSKA. V loses 6 bases at its end and J loses 8 bases; junction bases beyond the gene matches: 11. Counted from cysteine to phenylalanine, this CDR3 has 14 amino acids. Only the CDR3 DNA is retained, 42 bases long and in frame from the first base. Overall study results and their limits: TCR clonal expansion was highest in HAM/TSP patients and lowest in MS patients, with MS patients falling below even healthy controls. Across subjects, expanded clones never shared an identical CDR3 amino acid sequence, which suggests that the TCR-beta repertoires in every group were private.

Per the publication, the time point label means: longitudinal time-point 3. Unsorted PBMC libraries were generated from 2 million PBMCs stored in RNAlater at -80 °C until RNA extraction. PBMCs were separated from peripheral blood using Ficoll-Hypaque density gradient centrifugation and then cryopreserved in liquid nitrogen. Material for sequencing was PBMCs. The receptor was derived from a male donor with HTLV-1-associated myelopathy (HAM/TSP). The sequence links TRBV20-1 to TRBJ1-4, and 8 junction bases match TRBD1. The CDR3 protein: CSASSGTGQEKLFF. DNA sequence: TGCAGTGCCAGCTCCGGGACAGGACAGGAAAAACTGTTTTTT.